This T cell receptor (beta chain) was recovered during a study of cytomegalovirus exposure and HLA in healthy donors. Study results and limitations: Specificity of a few CMV-associated chains for CMV antigens was verified in vitro. In a later analysis, several top co-occurrence clusters appeared linked to parvovirus B19, influenza, CMV and Epstein-Barr virus. Later, TCR association rates were found to vary by HLA locus, highest for DRB1 and lowest for HLA-C. The majority of CMV-associated TCR beta chains were reported as apparently HLA-restricted in a later analysis.

This clone has more than one count but fewer than ten. Its antigen remains unidentified. The junction had 5 bases not matched to a gene; V was cut back by 5 bases and J by 1 base. CDR3 length: 15 amino acids. CDR1 is MNHNY, CDR2 SVGAGI, per germline (reference sequence). Primers included in the PCR were 60 Vbeta and 13 Jbeta primers. The assay was immunoSEQ multiplex PCR, and TCRdb's table has in-frame clones only and misses some. The sample yields approximately 190,000 clones, approximately 88% seen once. The gene calls are TRBV6-6 and TRBJ1-1; 9 bases are shared with TRBD1. The sample consisted of PBMCs. The TCR sequence derives from a woman between 45 and 65 years old in good health and CMV-seropositive. The CDR3 region is CASSNLQGANTEAFF. The DNA for the CDR3 is TGTGCCAGCAGTAACCTACAGGGGGCGAACACTGAAGCTTTCTTT.